The clone carrying this T cell receptor beta chain occurred a few times. Its matching antigen is unknown. Primers: 60 Vbeta forward and 13 Jbeta reverse. TCRdb's copy holds only in-frame clones and misses some; the assay was immunoSEQ multiplex PCR. The profile covers about 140,000 clones, with 82% appearing a single time and roughly 3.4% taken by the ten largest. This specimen belongs to a study of cytomegalovirus exposure and HLA in healthy donors. The study's findings and limits: Using a false discovery rate of 0.05, a later analysis showed that 16,000 or so TCR beta sequences were associated with HLA alleles. DRB1 showed the most TCR associations and HLA-C the fewest in a later analysis, as rates varied by HLA locus. In an earlier analysis, about 87% or about 30%: the productive usage of most TCR beta V segments. Available immune exposure information covered CMV serostatus only.

CDR3 length: 14 residues. Germline CDR1 is SEHNR and CDR2 is FQNEAQ (reference sequence). V lost 5 bases, J lost 5 bases, and 5 bases stayed unmatched. Sequencing was performed on PBMCs. V and J are TRBV7-9 and TRBJ2-3; 9 bases are shared with TRBD2. The sequence was obtained from a man younger than 30 in good health and CMV-seropositive. The DNA of the CDR3 is TGTGCCAGCAGCGGCGGGAGGGCCGGAGATACGCAGTATTTT. Its translation is CASSGGRAGDTQYF. Looking up the rest from reference TRBV7-9 and TRBJ2-3 gives the full variable domain: DTGVSQNPRHKITKRGQNVTFRCDPISEHNRLYWYRQTLGQGPEFLTYFQNEAQLEKSRLLSDRFSAERPKGSFSTLEIQRTEQGDSAMYLCASSGGRAGDTQYFGPGTRLTVL.